Below, 28 T cell receptor beta chains from the same sample are listed, as sequenced in a study of T cell responses to AZD1222 COVID-19 vaccine. Repertoires were generated with immunoSEQ multiplex PCR, while TCRdb's copy carries only in-frame clones and drops some. The table lists about 180,000 clones, approximately 95% of them singletons. The starting material was peripheral blood, obtained 28 days after the second dose of the MenACWY control vaccine. Receptors originate from an adult who received the MenACWY meningococcal vaccine as a control.

This chain uses TRBV7-2 with TRBJ2-2, with 7 nucleotides matching TRBD1. The CDR3 covers 16 residues. V shed 6 bases, J shed 4 bases, and the junction held 11 bases outside the gene matches. CDR1 SGHTA and CDR2 FQGNSA come from the germline V gene. The DNA for the CDR3 is TGTGCCAGCAGTTCCACGATGTACAGGGGCACCGGGGAGCTGTTTTTT. Encoded protein: CASSSTMYRGTGELFF.

This chain links TRBV28 with TRBJ1-3; TRBD1 matches at 7 bases. Looked up from germline, CDR1 is MDHEN and CDR2 is SYDVKM. Trimming at V came to 5 bases and at J to 0 bases, leaving 4 bases not matched to a gene. This CDR3 is 15 amino acids long. In nucleotides, the CDR3 is TGTGCCAGCAGTCCAGGGGGGTCCTCTGGAAACACCATATATTTT. Translated, it gives CASSPGGSSGNTIYF.

This chain links TRBV5-6 with TRBJ2-1, with TRBD2 matching 7 bases. Germline CDR1 SGHDT, CDR2 YYEEEE. Unmatched junction bases numbered 3, after V lost 2 bases and J lost 10 bases. The CDR3 consists of 12 residues. The CDR3 nucleotides read TGTGCCAGCAGCTTCTCGGGGGGAGAGCAGTTCTTC. Translated: CASSFSGGEQFF.

The rearrangement links TRBV7-3 to TRBJ2-3, with 7 bases aligning to TRBD1. Trimming took 5 bases from V and 1 from J; bases not matched to a gene: 3. This CDR3 region has 14 residues. CDR1 is SGHTA and CDR2 is FQGTGA in the germline V gene. CDR3 amino acids: CASSQDRGTDTQYF. The CDR3 DNA follows: TGTGCCAGCAGCCAAGACAGGGGCACAGATACGCAGTATTTT.

The chain recombines TRBV4-2 with TRBJ1-1; unclear D gene. The V end was cut by 0 bases, the J end by 3 bases, with 8 bases between. From germline, CDR1 is LGHNA and CDR2 YNFKEQ. The CDR3 is 14 amino acids. This CDR3 is CASSQDEGDTEAFF. CDR3 in DNA: TGTGCCAGCAGCCAAGACGAGGGAGACACTGAAGCTTTCTTT.

The CDR3 DNA is TGCGCCAGCAGCCAAGAGGGCCAGGGGGCGTACTATGGCTACACCTTC. Amino acid sequence: CASSQEGQGAYYGYTF. The chain has TRBV4-3 and TRBJ1-2; 8 nucleotides line up with TRBD1. CDR3 size: 16 residues. Germline CDR1 and CDR2: LGHNA and YSLEER. V was clipped by 0 bases and J by 3 bases; unmatched bases: 6.

This chain joins TRBV28 and TRBJ1-6; D might be TRBD1 (6 bases). Deletions cut 8 bases from V and 9 bases from J, with 26 bases between. The length of the CDR3 is 17 residues. CDR1 is MDHEN, CDR2 SYDVKM, per germline. The DNA for the CDR3 is TGTGCCAGCCGTCCGGGGGGCCTCGGGGGCGGAACTTCACCCCTCCACTTT. It specifies CASRPGGLGGGTSPLHF.

The chain uses TRBV5-4 and TRBJ1-1; D uncertain. The CDR3 sequence is 13 residues long. The V end was cut by 2 bases, the J end by 2 bases, with 7 bases between. CDR1 and CDR2 from the germline V gene are SGHNT and YYREEE (reference sequence). The CDR3 is CASSFPPNTEAFF. CDR3 DNA: TGTGCCAGCAGCTTCCCGCCTAACACTGAAGCTTTCTTT.

The chain combines TRBV4-1 with TRBJ2-3; 11 nucleotides align to TRBD1. J was trimmed by 5 bases and V by 3 bases; bases with no gene match: 1. The CDR3 length is 14 residues. CDR1 is MGHRA, CDR2 YSYEKL, per germline. This CDR3 is CASSQGQGVDTQYF. The DNA of the CDR3 is TGCGCCAGCAGCCAGGGACAGGGGGTAGATACGCAGTATTTT.

The rearrangement joins TRBV18 to TRBJ2-1; TRBD2 aligns across 7 bases. Trimming at V came to 4 bases and at J to 10 bases, leaving 13 bases not matched to a gene. This CDR3 is 15 amino acids long. Germline CDR1 and CDR2: KGHSH and LQKENI. CDR3 sequence (DNA): TGTGCCAGCTCACAAACCCTAGCGGTGGAAGAGGAGCAGTTCTTC. It yields the protein CASSQTLAVEEEQFF. Variable domain in full (rest from reference TRBV18 and TRBJ2-1): NAGVMQNPRHLVRRRGQEARLRCSPMKGHSHVYWYRQLPEEGLKFMVYLQKENIIDESGMPKERFSAEFPKEGPSILRIQQVVRGDSAAYFCASSQTLAVEEEQFFGPGTRLTVL.

This rearrangement joins TRBV18 to TRBJ1-2, with 7 bases aligning to TRBD1. CDR1 is KGHSH and CDR2 is LQKENI in the germline V gene. The CDR3 is 14 amino acids. V was clipped by 1 base and J by 8 bases; unmatched bases: 7. CDR3 sequence reads: CASSPQGAPQGYTF. As DNA, the CDR3 is TGTGCCAGCTCACCACAGGGGGCTCCTCAAGGCTACACCTTC.

The chain carries TRBV27 and TRBJ1-4; no firm D call. This CDR3 contains 14 residues. The V end lost 0 bases, the J end lost 4 bases, and 6 bases lay between the germline ends. Germline lookup yields CDR1 MNHEY and CDR2 SMNVEV (reference sequence). CDR3 bases: TGTGCCAGCAGTTTATCTGGGAGTAATGAAAAACTGTTTTTT. Amino acid sequence: CASSLSGSNEKLFF.

The J gene is TRBJ2-1, the V gene TRBV10-1; the match to TRBD2 covers 11 bases. The germline V gene has CDR1 WNHNN and CDR2 SYGVQD (reference sequence). The V gene end was trimmed by 6 bases and the J gene end by 1 base; junction bases not matched to a gene: 8. The CDR3 loop spans 17 amino acids. This CDR3 reads CASSDTSGGLSYNEQFF. CDR3 nucleotides: TGCGCCAGCAGCGATACTAGCGGGGGCCTATCCTACAATGAGCAGTTCTTC.

CDR3 amino acids: CASSQQGPTQSPLHF. The CDR3 nucleotides are TGTGCCAGCAGTCAACAGGGTCCAACGCAGTCACCCCTCCACTTT. The rearrangement joins TRBV2 to TRBJ1-6, with D possibly matching TRBD1 (6 bases). The germline V and J ends were trimmed by 5 bases and 10 bases, with 18 bases remaining between them. CDR3 size: 15 residues. Germline V gene data show CDR1 as SNHLY and CDR2 as FYNNEI.

The J gene is TRBJ1-2, the V gene TRBV19, with 9 bases matching TRBD1. Germline V gene data show CDR1 as LNHDA and CDR2 as SQIVND (reference sequence). V shed 5 bases, J shed 8 bases, and the junction held 21 bases outside the gene matches. The CDR3 has 18 residues. CDR3 sequence reads: CASSPHRGRLPLDVGYTF. CDR3 nucleotides: TGTGCCAGTAGTCCTCACAGGGGGCGGCTCCCTTTGGATGTCGGCTACACCTTC.

This sequence joins TRBV11-1 and TRBJ1-2; TRBD1 aligns across 7 bases. V shed 1 base and J 8 bases; nucleotides not matched to a gene: 7. The CDR3 sequence is 14 residues long. Germline assignment: CDR1 SGHAT and CDR2 FQDESV (reference sequence). The CDR3 DNA sequence: TGTGCCAGCAGCTTAGGAGGGGACAGCGGCGGCTACACCTTC. Translation: CASSLGGDSGGYTF.

This chain uses TRBV2 with TRBJ1-2; D uncertain. Deletions cut 6 bases from V and 4 bases from J, with 9 bases between. This CDR3 region has 12 residues. Germline V gives CDR1 SNHLY, CDR2 FYNNEI. The CDR3 nucleotides are TGTGCCAGCAGGTCGGCAGTCTATGGCTACACCTTC. This translates into CASRSAVYGYTF.

This clone was observed a handful of times. CDR3 bases: TGTGCTAGCCGACAAGGACAGGGGACTAGCGGGGTCACCGGGGAGCTGTTTTTT. This translates into CASRQGQGTSGVTGELFF. The chain has TRBV12-5 and TRBJ2-2; 13 bases match TRBD2. The CDR3 contains 18 residues. The germline V gene encodes CDR1 LGHNT and CDR2 FRNRAP. The junction had 14 bases not matched to a gene; V was cut back by 9 bases and J by 4 bases.

The chain joins TRBV4-1 to TRBJ1-3, with 7 bases aligning to TRBD1. The CDR3 is 13 amino acids. Germline V gene lookup returns CDR1 MGHRA and CDR2 YSYEKL. J lost 4 bases, V lost 3 bases, and 0 bases had no gene match. The CDR3 sequence is CASSQDRGNTIYF. CDR3 nucleotides: TGCGCCAGCAGCCAGGACAGGGGAAACACCATATATTTT.

The rearrangement joins TRBV3-1 (or the pseudogene TRBV3-2) to TRBJ2-7; possibly TRBD1 or TRBD2 for D (5 bases each). CDR1 and CDR2 from the germline V gene are LGHDT and YNNKEL (reference sequence). V lost 4 bases and J 5 bases, leaving 12 bases between the germline ends. The length of the CDR3 is 13 residues. In nucleotides, the CDR3 is TGTGCCAGCAGCCTCTCCTTGGGGGACGAGCAGTACTTC. This encodes CASSLSLGDEQYF.

The chain has TRBV7-2 and TRBJ2-7; TRBD2 matches at 7 bases. Unmatched junction bases numbered 6, after V lost 1 base and J lost 0 bases. The CDR3 spans 16 residues. CDR1 and CDR2 (germline): SGHTA, FQGNSA. The CDR3 nucleotides are TGTGCCAGCAGCTTAGTGGCGGGGGACCCCTCCTACGAGCAGTACTTC. This codes for CASSLVAGDPSYEQYF.

In the case of this clone: Other DNA sequences within the sample encode an identical CDR3. The V and J genes are TRBV7-2 and TRBJ2-7; D is perhaps TRBD2 (6 bases). The V end was cut by 3 bases, the J end by 4 bases, with 7 bases between. The CDR3 runs to 12 residues. Germline lookup yields CDR1 SGHTA and CDR2 FQGNSA. The DNA for the CDR3 is TGTGCCAGCAGCTTGAGCGGGTACGAGCAGTACTTC. Translation gives CASSLSGYEQYF.

This clone occurred once. This chain uses TRBV5-1 with TRBJ2-7; the match to TRBD1 covers 10 bases. Germline trimming cut 4 bases from V and 1 base from J; bases unmatched to any gene: 5. The CDR3 spans 15 residues. CDR1 and CDR2 (germline): SGHRS, YFSETQ. This CDR3 is CASSPGQGRSYEQYF. The CDR3 DNA reads TGCGCCAGCAGCCCGGGACAGGGGAGGTCCTACGAGCAGTACTTC.

V usage is TRBV29-1 and J usage is TRBJ1-2, with 7 positions matching TRBD1. J gave up 7 bases and V 6 bases, and 5 bases lay outside the gene matches. From germline, CDR1 is SQVTM and CDR2 ANQGSEA. The CDR3 spans 11 residues. The CDR3 nucleotides read TGCAGCGTGACACAGGGGAGTGGCTACACCTTC. Translation gives CSVTQGSGYTF. Together with reference TRBV29-1 and TRBJ1-2, the CDR3 gives the full variable domain: SAVISQKPSRDICQRGTSLTIQCQVDSQVTMMFWYRQQPGQSLTLIATANQGSEATYESGFVIDKFPISRPNLTFSTLTVSNMSPEDSSIYLCSVTQGSGYTFGSGTRLTVV.

The rearrangement uses TRBV21-1 and TRBJ1-1. TRBV21-1 is a pseudogene. This CDR3 spans 14 amino acids. The CDR3 nucleotides read TGTGCCAGCAGCAAAGGCGAGGAGAACACTGAAGCTTTCTTT. Encoded protein: CASSKGEENTEAFF.

The genes are TRBV6-5 and TRBJ1-2; no definite D call. V was shortened by 4 bases and J by 0 bases, with 15 bases between the two germline ends. This CDR3 spans 16 amino acids. CDR1 and CDR2 from the germline V gene are MNHEY and SVGAGI. This CDR3 reads CASSSQAGWANYGYTF. CDR3 DNA sequence: TGTGCCAGCAGTTCCCAGGCGGGGTGGGCTAACTATGGCTACACCTTC.

The gene calls are TRBV19 and TRBJ1-3; 7 positions match TRBD1. With V trimmed by 7 bases and J by 0 bases, 9 bases remained unmatched. Germline loops: CDR1 LNHDA, CDR2 SQIVND (reference sequence). The CDR3 loop spans 16 amino acids. CDR3 DNA sequence: TGTGCCAGTACCCAGGACAGGCGAAGCTCTGGAAACACCATATATTTT. This encodes CASTQDRRSSGNTIYF.

This CDR3 reads CATLPGPWGNEKLFF. The CDR3 DNA is TGTGCCACCCTCCCAGGGCCCTGGGGTAATGAAAAACTGTTTTTT. The rearrangement uses TRBV6-5 and TRBJ1-4; perhaps TRBD1 as D (5 bases). The ends were cut back, 10 bases at V and 4 bases at J, with 19 bases in the middle. Germline V gene data show CDR1 as MNHEY and CDR2 as SVGAGI. This CDR3 has 15 amino acids.